Listed here are 4 T cell receptor delta chains from one sample, sequenced in a study of γδ T cells in repeated Plasmodium falciparum infection. TCRdb re-called the multiplex PCR reads using CATT. The sample lists 93,000 or so delta-chain clones, approximately 0.92% occurring once. Bulk repertoires came from Vgamma9/Vdelta2+ or Vdelta2-negative gammadelta T cells flow-sorted from PBMC. Sequences were obtained from gamma-delta T cells from blood. Receptors were obtained from a pool of human donors (malaria-infected and uninfected, not separated).

Details on this clone: A far larger clone is only one base removed, so a read error is likely. Other DNA sequences of this sample code for an identical CDR3. Here the V gene is TRDV1, but the J gene went uncalled; TRDD3, the table's D call, lacks a check against the DNA. Germline V CDR1 and CDR2: TSWWSYY, QGS. This CDR3 region has 18 residues. CDR3 sequence (DNA): TGTGCTCTTGGGAGACCTTCAGTACTGGGGGATTACACCGATAAACTCATCTTC. The encoded protein is CALGRPSVLGDYTDKLIF.

This clone was picked up a small number of times. TCRdb's protein for this DNA is that of a much larger clone and differs from the translation at residue 14, likely a read error; the protein shown is the DNA translation. V gene TRDV1 combines with J gene TRDJ4, with TRDD3 matching over 9 bases. TCRdb leaves out the J gene; it was filled in here by matching the DNA to germline. The V and J ends lost 2 bases and 6 bases, in that order; junction bases with no gene match: 22. This CDR3 region has 19 residues. Germline CDR1 TSWWSYY, CDR2 QGS. CDR3 loop: CALGEFHFLRTGGGVALIF. CDR3 in DNA: TGTGCTCTTGGGGAATTTCATTTCCTTCGTACTGGGGGAGGGGTGGCCCTGATCTTT.

This clone appeared many times. This DNA translates differently at residue 4 from the TCRdb protein, which is that of a much larger clone; a read error is likely, and the protein shown is the DNA's own translation. The CDR3 DNA reads as TGTGCCTGTGGCACCGTAAACTGGGGGTCGTCGTACACCGATAAACTCATCTTT. It translates to CACGTVNWGSSYTDKLIF. The gene calls are TRDV2 and TRDJ1; 8 bases align to TRDD3. CDR3 length: 18 amino acids. CDR1 and CDR2 from the germline V gene are GEAIGNYY and EKD.

As regards this clone: A far larger clone is just one base off, so this is likely a read error. Other DNA sequences in this sample translate to the same CDR3. The DNA of the CDR3 is TGTGCTCTTGGGGAACGTCGATACCTTCCTACGGGGGTCCACTGTACCGATAAACTCATCTTT. Translation gives CALGERRYLPTGVHCTDKLIF. The chain uses TRDV1 and TRDJ1; 9 positions match TRDD2. The J gene, missing from TCRdb, was assigned here through DNA to germline matching. CDR1 is TSWWSYY and CDR2 is QGS in the germline V gene. The CDR3 has 21 amino acids. The V and J ends lost 1 base and 2 bases, in that order; junction bases with no gene match: 20.